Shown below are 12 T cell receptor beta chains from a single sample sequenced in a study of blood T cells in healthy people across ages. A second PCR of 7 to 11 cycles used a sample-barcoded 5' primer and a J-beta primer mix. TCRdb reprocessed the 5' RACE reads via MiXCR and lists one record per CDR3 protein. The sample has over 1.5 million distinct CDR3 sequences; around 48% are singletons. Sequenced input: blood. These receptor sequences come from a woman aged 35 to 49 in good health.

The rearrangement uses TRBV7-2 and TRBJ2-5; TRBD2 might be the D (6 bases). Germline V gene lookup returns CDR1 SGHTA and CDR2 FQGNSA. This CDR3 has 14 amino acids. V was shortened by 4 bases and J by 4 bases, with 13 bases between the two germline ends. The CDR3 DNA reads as TGTGCCAGCAGCTCCCGTGGGAGGAGAGAGACCCAGTACTTC. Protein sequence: CASSSRGRRETQYF.

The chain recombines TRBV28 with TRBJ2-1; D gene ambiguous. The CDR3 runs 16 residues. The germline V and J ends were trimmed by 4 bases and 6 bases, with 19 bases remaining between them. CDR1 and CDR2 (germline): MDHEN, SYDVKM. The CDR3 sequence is CASSSSAAQVFNEQFF. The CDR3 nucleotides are TGTGCCAGCAGTTCCTCAGCTGCCCAAGTCTTCAATGAGCAGTTCTTC.

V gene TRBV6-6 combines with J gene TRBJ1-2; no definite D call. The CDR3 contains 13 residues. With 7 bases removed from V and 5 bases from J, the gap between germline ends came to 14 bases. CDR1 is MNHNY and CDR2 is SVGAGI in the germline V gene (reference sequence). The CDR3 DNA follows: TGTGCCAGCACCCCCCTAGGACCGTATGGCTACACCTTC. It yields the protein CASTPLGPYGYTF.

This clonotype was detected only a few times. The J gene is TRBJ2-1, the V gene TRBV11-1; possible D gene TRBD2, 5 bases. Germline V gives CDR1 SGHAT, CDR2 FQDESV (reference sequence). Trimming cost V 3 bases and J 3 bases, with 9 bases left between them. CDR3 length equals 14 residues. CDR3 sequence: CASSLPGNYNEQFF. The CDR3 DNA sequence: TGTGCCAGCAGCTTGCCGGGGAACTACAATGAGCAGTTCTTC.

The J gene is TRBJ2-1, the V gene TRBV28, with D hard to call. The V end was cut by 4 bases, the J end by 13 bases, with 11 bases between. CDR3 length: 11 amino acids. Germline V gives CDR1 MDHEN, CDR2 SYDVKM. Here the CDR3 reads CASSSALTQFF. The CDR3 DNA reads TGTGCCAGCAGTTCCGCCCTCACACAGTTCTTC.

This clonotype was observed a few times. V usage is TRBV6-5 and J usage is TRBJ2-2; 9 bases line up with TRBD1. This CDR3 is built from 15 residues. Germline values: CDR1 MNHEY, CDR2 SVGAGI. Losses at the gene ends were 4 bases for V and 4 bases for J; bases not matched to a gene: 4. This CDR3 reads CASSSDRGGTGELFF. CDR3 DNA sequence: TGTGCCAGCAGTTCGGACAGGGGAGGCACCGGGGAGCTGTTTTTT.

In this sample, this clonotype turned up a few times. The CDR3 region is CASSYGGTGNQPQHF. In DNA, the CDR3 is TGTGCCAGCAGTTACGGAGGGACCGGCAATCAGCCCCAGCATTTT. The chain recombines TRBV6-6 with TRBJ1-5, with a tentative D call TRBD1 (5 bases). Germline CDR1 and CDR2: MNHNY and SVGAGI (reference sequence). CDR3 length: 15 residues. Deletions cut 2 bases from V and 2 bases from J, with 10 bases between.

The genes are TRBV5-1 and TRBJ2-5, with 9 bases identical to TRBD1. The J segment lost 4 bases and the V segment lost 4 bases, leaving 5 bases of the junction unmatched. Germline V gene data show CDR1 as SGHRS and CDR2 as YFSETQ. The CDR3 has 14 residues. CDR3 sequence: CASSPHRGRETQYF. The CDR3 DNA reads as TGCGCCAGCAGCCCTCACAGGGGGCGAGAGACCCAGTACTTC.

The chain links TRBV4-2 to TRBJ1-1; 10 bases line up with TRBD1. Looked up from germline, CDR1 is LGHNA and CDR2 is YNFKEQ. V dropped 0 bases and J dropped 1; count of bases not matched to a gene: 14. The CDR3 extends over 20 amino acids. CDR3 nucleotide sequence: TGTGCCAGCAGCCAAGAAGGCTTGGACAGGGGGGCGATTAGGAACACTGAAGCTTTCTTT. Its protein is CASSQEGLDRGAIRNTEAFF.

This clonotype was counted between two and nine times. CDR3 sequence: CSATASGTAGRRGYTF. CDR3 DNA sequence: TGCAGTGCTACGGCTAGTGGGACAGCCGGCCGGAGAGGCTACACCTTC. The chain uses TRBV20-1 and TRBJ1-2; TRBD1 matches 7 bases. Unmatched junction bases numbered 19, after V lost 4 bases and J lost 8 bases. The CDR3 length is 16 residues. Per the germline V gene, CDR1 is DFQATT and CDR2 is SNEGSKA (reference sequence).

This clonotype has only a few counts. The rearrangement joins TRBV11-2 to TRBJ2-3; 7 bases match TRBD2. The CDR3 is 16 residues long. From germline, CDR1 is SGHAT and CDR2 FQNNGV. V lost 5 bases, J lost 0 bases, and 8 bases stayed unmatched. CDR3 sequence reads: CASSDWAGVSTDTQYF. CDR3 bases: TGTGCCAGCAGCGACTGGGCGGGGGTCAGCACAGATACGCAGTATTTT.

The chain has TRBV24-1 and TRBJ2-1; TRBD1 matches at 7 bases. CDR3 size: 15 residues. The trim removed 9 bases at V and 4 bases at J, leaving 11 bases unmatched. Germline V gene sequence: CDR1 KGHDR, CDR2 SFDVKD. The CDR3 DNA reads TGTGCCACCGCGCCCGGGACAGTGACGTACAATGAGCAGTTCTTC. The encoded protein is CATAPGTVTYNEQFF.